The 7 T cell receptor beta chains below come from one sample, sequenced in a study of metastatic and nonmetastatic thyroid tumors. Every patient was untreated before thyroid surgery. With MiXCR, TCRdb reprocessed the PCR reads. The sample includes approximately 37,000 clones, around 16% of them seen just once. The source material was blood. Receptors were obtained from a female donor with papillary thyroid cancer or a benign thyroid nodule (not recorded which). Some clones in this sample may be carry-over from other donors' samples.

This clone was observed at least ten times. The CDR3: CSARAVAHYEQYF. The CDR3 bases are TGCAGTGCTCGTGCGGTGGCCCACTACGAGCAGTACTTC. The chain recombines TRBV20-1 with TRBJ2-7; D is unresolved. This CDR3 has 13 amino acids. Germline V gene lookup returns CDR1 DFQATT and CDR2 SNEGSKA (reference sequence). V was cut by 5 bases and J by 3 bases, with 14 bases left in between.

This clone was recorded many times. The chain combines TRBV28 with TRBJ2-1; TRBD2 matches 12 bases. The V and J ends lost 2 bases and 7 bases, in that order; junction bases with no gene match: 3. The CDR3 contains 15 residues. Germline V gene sequence: CDR1 MDHEN, CDR2 SYDVKM. Here the CDR3 DNA reads TGTGCCAGCAGTTTAGGGACTAGCGGGCGAAATGAGCAGTTCTTC. It codes for CASSLGTSGRNEQFF.

This clone has a count of ten or more. Compared with germline, one end of the junction differs, possibly owing to a read error. CDR3 sequence reads: CASSSRLGDTQYF. The CDR3 DNA is TGTGCTAGCAGCTCCCGACTGGGGGATACGCAGTATTTT. The V and J genes are TRBV7-7 and TRBJ2-3; no clear D. The CDR3 is 13 residues long. Per the germline V gene, CDR1 is SSHAT and CDR2 is FNYEAQ (reference sequence).

Concerning this clone itself: A much larger clone differs from this one at a single base, so this may be a read error. The chain recombines TRBV2 with TRBJ2-5, with a tentative D call TRBD1 (6 bases). The CDR3 has 13 residues. Germline loops: CDR1 SNHLY, CDR2 FYNNEI. Trimming took 8 bases from V and 1 from J, leaving 11 bases between them. The chain's CDR3 is CASATGPQETQYF. In DNA form, the CDR3 reads TGTGCCAGCGCGACAGGTCCCCAAGAGACCCAGTACTTC.

This clone was counted ten times or more. The J gene is TRBJ2-2, the V gene TRBV30; 8 bases line up with TRBD1. Per germline, CDR1 GTSNPN and CDR2 SVGIG (reference sequence). The CDR3 has 15 amino acids. Trimming at V came to 4 bases and at J to 5 bases, leaving 9 bases not matched to a gene. As DNA, the CDR3 is TGTGCCTGGAATTCTAGGGACAGGCGGACCGGGGAGCTGTTTTTT. This codes for CAWNSRDRRTGELFF.

The J gene is TRBJ2-1, the V gene TRBV7-3, with D tentatively TRBD2 (5 bases). The CDR3 consists of 15 residues. Trimming left V 1 base short and J 10 bases short, with 17 bases between. Germline V CDR1 and CDR2: SGHTA, FQGTGA. The CDR3 DNA follows: TGTGCCAGCAGCTTAATGTCGTGGGAGAGGGAAGAGCAGTTCTTC. Translation: CASSLMSWEREEQFF.

As concerns this clone: It may be a read error: a sequence one base away is much more abundant. The same CDR3 is also encoded by other DNA sequences in this sample. V gene TRBV2 combines with J gene TRBJ2-7; 7 nucleotides line up with TRBD2. Germline V lookup: CDR1 SNHLY, CDR2 FYNNEI. This CDR3 comprises 11 residues. The junction had 1 base not matched to a gene; V was cut back by 4 bases and J by 7 bases. CDR3 in DNA: TGTGCCAGCAGTGGGGGGGGTGAGCAGTACTTC. This codes for CASSGGGEQYF.